This TCR beta chain was recorded in a study of PD-1 blockade in classical Hodgkin lymphoma. Study outcomes and limitations: The baseline diversity of complete responders showed similarity to that of newly diagnosed patients. Whatever underlies the repertoire differences (possibly disease activity or prior therapy) remains undefined.

Notes on this clone: Its antigen is unidentified. The germline gene is not matched at one end of the junction; a read error may be the cause.

Generated by immunoSEQ multiplex PCR, the TCRdb table keeps only in-frame clones and is missing some. Of over 85,000 clones listed, 85% to 95% are singletons. Time point of the sample: cycle 4 day 1 (C4D1), after five to seven weeks of nivolumab. Brentuximab vedotin exposure varied among the patients, all of whom had relapsed after autologous stem cell transplantation. The source was peripheral blood mononuclear cells (PBMCs), collected before the fourth cycle of nivolumab. The clonotype originates from a human donor with classical Hodgkin lymphoma.

In nucleotides, the CDR3 is TGCAGTGCTCAAGACGCCCGCGCTCTTCTCTTT. Its protein is CSAQDARALLF. The J gene is TRBJ1-1, the V gene TRBV20-1, with D uncertain. The CDR3 is 11 residues long. Germline CDR1 DFQATT, CDR2 SNEGSKA (reference sequence).